This TCR beta chain was captured in a study of response to subunit inactivated influenza vaccine. TCRdb fed the RT-PCR reads into MiXCR, producing one record per CDR3 protein. The table has some 520,000 distinct CDR3 sequences, about 15% seen once. There are a few counts of this clonotype. This TCR was recovered from a man between 50 and 75 years old who received an inactivated influenza vaccine. Material: CD4+ T cells sorted from PBMCs, obtained less than 30 months after vaccination.

The CDR3 loop is CASSRPRNTIYF. CDR3 DNA: TGTGCCAGCAGTCGGCCAAGAAACACCATATATTTT. V gene TRBV12-3 or TRBV12-4 combines with J gene TRBJ1-3; D is ambiguous. The CDR3 is made up of 12 amino acids. Trimming removed 5 bases from V and 5 bases from J, with 7 bases in between.